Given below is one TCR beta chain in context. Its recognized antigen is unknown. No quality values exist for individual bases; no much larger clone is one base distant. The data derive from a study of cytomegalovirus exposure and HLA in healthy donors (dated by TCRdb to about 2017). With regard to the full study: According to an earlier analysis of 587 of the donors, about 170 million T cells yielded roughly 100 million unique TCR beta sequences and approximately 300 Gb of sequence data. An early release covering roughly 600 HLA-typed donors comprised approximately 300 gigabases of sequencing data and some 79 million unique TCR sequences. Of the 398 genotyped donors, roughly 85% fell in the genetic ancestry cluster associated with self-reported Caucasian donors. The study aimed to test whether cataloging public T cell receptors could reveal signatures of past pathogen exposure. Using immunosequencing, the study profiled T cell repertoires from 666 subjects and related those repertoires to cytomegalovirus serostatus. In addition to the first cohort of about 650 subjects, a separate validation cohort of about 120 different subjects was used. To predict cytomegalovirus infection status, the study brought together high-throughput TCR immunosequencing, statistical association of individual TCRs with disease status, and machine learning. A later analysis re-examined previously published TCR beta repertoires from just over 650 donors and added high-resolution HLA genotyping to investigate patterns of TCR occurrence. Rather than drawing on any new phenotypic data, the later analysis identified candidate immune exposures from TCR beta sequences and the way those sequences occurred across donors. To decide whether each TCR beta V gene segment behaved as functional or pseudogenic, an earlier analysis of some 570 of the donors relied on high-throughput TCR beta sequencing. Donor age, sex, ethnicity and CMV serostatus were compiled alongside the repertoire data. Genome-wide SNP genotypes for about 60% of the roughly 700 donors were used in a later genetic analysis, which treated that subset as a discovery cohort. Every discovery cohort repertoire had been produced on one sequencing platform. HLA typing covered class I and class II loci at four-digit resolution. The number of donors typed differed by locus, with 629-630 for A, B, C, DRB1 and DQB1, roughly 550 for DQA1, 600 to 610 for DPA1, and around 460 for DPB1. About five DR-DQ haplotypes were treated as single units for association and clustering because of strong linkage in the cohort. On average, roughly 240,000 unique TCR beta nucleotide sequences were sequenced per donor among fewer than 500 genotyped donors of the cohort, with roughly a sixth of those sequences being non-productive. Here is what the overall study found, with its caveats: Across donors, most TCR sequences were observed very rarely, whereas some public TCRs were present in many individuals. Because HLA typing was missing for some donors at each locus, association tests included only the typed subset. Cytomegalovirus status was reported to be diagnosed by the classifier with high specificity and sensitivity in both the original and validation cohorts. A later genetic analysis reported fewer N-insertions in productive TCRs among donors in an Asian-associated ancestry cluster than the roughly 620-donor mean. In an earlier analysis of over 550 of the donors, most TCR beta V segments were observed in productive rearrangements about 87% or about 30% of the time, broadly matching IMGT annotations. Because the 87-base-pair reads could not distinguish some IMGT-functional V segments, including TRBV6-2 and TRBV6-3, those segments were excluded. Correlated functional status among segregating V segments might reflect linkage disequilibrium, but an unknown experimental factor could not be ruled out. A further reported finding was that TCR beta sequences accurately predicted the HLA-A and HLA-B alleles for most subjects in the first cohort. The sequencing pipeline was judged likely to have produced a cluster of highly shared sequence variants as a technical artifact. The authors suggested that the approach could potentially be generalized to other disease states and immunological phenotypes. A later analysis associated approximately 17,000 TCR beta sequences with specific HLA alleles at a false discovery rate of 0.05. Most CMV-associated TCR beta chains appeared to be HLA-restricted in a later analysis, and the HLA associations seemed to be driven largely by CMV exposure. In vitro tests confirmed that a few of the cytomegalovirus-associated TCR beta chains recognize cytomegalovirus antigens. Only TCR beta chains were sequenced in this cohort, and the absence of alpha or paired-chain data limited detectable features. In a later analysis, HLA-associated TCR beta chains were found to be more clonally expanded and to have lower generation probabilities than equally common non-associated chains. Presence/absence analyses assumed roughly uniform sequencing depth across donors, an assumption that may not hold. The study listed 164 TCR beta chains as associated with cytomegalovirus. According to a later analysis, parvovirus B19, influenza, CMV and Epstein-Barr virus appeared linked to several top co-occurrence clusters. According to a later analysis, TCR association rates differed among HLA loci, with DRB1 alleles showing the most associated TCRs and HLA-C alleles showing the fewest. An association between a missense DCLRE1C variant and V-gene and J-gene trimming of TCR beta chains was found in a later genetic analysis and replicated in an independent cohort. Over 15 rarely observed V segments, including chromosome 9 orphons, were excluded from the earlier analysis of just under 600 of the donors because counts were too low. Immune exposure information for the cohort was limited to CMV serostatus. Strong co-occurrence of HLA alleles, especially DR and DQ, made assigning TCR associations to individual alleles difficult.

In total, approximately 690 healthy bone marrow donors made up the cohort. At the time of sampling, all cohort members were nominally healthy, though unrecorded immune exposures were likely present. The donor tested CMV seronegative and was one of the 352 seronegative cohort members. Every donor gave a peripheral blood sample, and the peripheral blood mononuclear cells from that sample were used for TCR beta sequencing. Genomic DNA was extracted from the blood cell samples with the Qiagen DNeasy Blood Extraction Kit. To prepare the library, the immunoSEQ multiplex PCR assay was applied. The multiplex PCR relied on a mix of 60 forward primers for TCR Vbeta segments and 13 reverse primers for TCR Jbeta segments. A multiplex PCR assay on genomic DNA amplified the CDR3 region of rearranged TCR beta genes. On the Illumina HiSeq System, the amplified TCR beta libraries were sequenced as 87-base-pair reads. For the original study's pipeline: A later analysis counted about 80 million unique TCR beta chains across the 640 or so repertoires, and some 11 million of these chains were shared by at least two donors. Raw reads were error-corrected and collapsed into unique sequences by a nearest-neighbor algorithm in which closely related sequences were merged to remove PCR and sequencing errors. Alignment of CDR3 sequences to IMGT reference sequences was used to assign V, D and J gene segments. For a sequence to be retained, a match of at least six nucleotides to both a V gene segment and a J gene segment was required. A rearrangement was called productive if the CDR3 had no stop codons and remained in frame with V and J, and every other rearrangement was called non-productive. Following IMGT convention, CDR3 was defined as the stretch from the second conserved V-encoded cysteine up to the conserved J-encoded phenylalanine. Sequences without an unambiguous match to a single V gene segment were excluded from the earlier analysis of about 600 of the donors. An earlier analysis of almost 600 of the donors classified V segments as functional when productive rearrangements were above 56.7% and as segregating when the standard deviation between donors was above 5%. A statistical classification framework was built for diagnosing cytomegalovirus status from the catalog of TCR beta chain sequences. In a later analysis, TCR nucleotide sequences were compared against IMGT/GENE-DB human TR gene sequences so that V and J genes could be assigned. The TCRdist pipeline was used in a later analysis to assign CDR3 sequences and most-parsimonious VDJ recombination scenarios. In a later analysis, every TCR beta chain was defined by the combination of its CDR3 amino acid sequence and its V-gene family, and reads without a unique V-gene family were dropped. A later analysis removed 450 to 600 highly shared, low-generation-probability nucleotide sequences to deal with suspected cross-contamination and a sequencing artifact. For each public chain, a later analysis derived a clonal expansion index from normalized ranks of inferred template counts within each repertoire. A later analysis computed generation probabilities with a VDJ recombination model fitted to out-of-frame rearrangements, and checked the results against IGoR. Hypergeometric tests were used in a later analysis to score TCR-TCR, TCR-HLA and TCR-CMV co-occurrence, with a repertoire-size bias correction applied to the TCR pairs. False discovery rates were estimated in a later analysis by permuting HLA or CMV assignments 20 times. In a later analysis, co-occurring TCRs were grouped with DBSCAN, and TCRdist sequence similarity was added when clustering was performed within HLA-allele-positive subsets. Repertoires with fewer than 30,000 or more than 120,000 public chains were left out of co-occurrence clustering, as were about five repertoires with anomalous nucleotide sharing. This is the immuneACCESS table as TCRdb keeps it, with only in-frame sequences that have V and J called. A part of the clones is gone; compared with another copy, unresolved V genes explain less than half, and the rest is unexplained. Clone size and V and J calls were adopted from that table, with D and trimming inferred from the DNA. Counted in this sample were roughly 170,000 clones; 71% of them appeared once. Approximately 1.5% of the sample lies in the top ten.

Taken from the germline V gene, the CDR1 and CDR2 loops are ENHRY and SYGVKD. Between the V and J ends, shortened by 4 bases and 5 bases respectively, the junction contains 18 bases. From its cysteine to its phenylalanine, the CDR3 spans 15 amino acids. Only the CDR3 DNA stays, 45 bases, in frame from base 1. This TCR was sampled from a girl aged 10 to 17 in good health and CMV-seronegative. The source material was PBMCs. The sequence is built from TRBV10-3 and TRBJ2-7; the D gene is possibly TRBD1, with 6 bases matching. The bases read TGTGCCATCAGTGCCCCGCAGGGGAATGTGAACGAGCAGTACTTC. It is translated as CAISAPQGNVNEQYF.